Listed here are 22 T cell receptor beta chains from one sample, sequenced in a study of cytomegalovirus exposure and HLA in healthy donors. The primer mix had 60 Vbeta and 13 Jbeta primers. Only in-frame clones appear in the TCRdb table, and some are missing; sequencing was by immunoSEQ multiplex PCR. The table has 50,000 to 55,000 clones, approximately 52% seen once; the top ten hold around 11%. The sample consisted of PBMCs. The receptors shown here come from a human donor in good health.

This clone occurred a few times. The CDR3 loop reads CASSRTGTGELFF. CDR3 bases: TGTGCCAGCAGCAGGACAGGCACCGGGGAGCTGTTTTTT. The V gene is TRBV7-9, the J gene TRBJ2-2; 7 nucleotides agree with TRBD1. Germline-derived CDR1 and CDR2 are SEHNR and FQNEAQ (reference sequence). CDR3 size: 13 residues. J gave up 4 bases and V 5 bases, and 1 base lay outside the gene matches.

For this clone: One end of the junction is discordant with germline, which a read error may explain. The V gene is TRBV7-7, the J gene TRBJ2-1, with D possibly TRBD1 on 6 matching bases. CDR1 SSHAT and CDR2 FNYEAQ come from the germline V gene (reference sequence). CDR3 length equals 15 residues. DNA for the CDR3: TGTGCTAGCAGCGGAATGGGGGCTCGCTACAATGAGCAGTTCTTC. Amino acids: CASSGMGARYNEQFF.

The CDR3 loop reads CASRGRRQSSYEQYF. The CDR3, as DNA: TGTGCCAGCAGGGGCCGAAGGCAGAGCTCCTACGAGCAGTACTTC. The V and J genes are TRBV6-5 and TRBJ2-7; no clear D gene. Trimming took off 6 bases at V and 0 bases at J, with 15 bases between the two ends. Germline CDR1 reads MNHEY; CDR2 reads SVGAGI. The CDR3 spans 15 residues.

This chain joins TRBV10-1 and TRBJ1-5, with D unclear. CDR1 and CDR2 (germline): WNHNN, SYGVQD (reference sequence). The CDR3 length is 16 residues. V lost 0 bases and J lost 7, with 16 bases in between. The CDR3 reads CASSESTGGNRQPQHF. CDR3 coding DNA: TGCGCCAGCAGTGAGTCGACTGGAGGGAACCGGCAGCCCCAGCATTTT.

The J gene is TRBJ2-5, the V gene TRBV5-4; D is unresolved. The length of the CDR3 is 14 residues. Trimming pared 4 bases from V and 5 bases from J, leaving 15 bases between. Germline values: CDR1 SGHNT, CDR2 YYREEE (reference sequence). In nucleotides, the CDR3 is TGTGCCAGCAGCCAAGGATCATCCGGGGAGACCCAGTACTTC. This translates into CASSQGSSGETQYF.

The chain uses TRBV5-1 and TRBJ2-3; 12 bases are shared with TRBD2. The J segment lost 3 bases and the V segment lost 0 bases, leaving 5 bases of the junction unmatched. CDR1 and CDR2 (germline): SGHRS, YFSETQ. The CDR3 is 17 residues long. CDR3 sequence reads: CASSLDATSGGTDTQYF. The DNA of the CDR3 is TGCGCCAGCAGCTTGGATGCGACTAGCGGGGGAACAGATACGCAGTATTTT.

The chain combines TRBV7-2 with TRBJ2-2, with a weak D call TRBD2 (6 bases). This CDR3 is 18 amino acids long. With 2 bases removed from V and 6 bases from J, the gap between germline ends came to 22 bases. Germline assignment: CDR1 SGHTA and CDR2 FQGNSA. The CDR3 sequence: CASSLRPYRRGKAGELFF. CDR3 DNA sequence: TGTGCCAGCAGCTTAAGGCCTTATCGTCGGGGGAAGGCCGGGGAGCTGTTTTTT. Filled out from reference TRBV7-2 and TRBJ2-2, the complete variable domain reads GAGVSQSPSNKVTEKGKDVELRCDPISGHTALYWYRQSLGQGLEFLIYFQGNSAPDKSGLPSDRFSAERTGGSVSTLTIQRTQQEDSAVYLCASSLRPYRRGKAGELFFGEGSRLTVL.

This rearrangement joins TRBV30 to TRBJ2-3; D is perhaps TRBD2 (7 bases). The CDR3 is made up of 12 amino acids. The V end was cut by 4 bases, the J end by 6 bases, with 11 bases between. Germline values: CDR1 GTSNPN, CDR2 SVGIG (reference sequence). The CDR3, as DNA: TGTGCCTGGACCCCGGGGGGCGATACGCAGTATTTT. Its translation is CAWTPGGDTQYF.

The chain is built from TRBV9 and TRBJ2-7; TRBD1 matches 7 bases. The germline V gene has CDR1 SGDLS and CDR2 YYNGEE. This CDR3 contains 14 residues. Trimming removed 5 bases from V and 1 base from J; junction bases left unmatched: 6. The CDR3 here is CASRAGTESYEQYF. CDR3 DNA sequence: TGTGCCAGCAGAGCCGGGACAGAGTCCTACGAGCAGTACTTC.

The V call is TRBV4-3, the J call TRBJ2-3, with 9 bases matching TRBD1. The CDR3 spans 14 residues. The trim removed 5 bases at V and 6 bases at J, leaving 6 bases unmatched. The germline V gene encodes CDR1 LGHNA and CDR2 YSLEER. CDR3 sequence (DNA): TGCGCCAGCAGCATGGGACAGGGACGCGATACGCAGTATTTT. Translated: CASSMGQGRDTQYF.

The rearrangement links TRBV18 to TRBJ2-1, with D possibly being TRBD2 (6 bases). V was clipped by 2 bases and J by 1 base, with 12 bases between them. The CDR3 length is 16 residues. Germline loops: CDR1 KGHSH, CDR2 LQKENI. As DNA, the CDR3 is TGTGCCAGCTCACCAATAACTAGCCTTTCCTACAATGAGCAGTTCTTC. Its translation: CASSPITSLSYNEQFF. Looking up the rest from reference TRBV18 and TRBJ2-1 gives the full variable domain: NAGVMQNPRHLVRRRGQEARLRCSPMKGHSHVYWYRQLPEEGLKFMVYLQKENIIDESGMPKERFSAEFPKEGPSILRIQQVVRGDSAAYFCASSPITSLSYNEQFFGPGTRLTVL.

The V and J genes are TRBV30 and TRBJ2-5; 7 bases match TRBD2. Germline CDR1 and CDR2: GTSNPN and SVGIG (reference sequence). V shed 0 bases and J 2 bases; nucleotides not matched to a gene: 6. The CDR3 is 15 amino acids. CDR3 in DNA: TGTGCCTGGAGTGTCGGGGCGGGGGTTCAAGAGACCCAGTACTTC. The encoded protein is CAWSVGAGVQETQYF.

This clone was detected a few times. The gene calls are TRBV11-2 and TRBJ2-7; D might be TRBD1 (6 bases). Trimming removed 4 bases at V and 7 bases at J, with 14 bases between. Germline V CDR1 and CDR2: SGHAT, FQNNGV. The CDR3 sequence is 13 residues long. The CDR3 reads CASSSRTAPEQYF. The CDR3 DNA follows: TGTGCCAGCAGCTCCAGGACAGCGCCTGAGCAGTACTTC.

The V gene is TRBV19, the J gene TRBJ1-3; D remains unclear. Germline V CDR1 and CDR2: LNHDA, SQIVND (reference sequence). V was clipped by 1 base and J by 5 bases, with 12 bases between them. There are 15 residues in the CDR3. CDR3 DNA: TGTGCCAGTAGTATAGGAGGGCGCTCCAGAAACACCATATATTTT. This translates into CASSIGGRSRNTIYF.

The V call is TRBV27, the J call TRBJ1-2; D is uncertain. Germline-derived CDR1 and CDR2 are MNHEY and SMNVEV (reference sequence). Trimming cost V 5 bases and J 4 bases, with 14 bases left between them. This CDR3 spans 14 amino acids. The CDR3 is CASSSVAAGYGYTF. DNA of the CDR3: TGTGCCAGCAGTAGTGTAGCCGCTGGCTATGGCTACACCTTC.

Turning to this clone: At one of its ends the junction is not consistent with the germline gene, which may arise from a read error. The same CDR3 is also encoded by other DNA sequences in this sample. CDR3 sequence reads: CASSLASLRRGQETQYF. CDR3 sequence (DNA): TGCGCCAGCAGCTTAGCTTCCCTCAGAAGGGGGCAAGAGACCCAGTACTTC. This chain connects TRBV7-9 to TRBJ2-5; possibly TRBD1 for D (6 bases). The CDR3 length is 17 residues. Germline CDR1 SEHNR, CDR2 FQNEAQ (reference sequence).

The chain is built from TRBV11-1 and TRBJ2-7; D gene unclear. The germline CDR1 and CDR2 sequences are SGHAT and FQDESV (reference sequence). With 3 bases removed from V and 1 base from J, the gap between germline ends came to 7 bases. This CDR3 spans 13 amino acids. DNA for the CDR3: TGTGCCAGCAGCTTCAGAGGATCCTACGAGCAGTACTTC. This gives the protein CASSFRGSYEQYF.

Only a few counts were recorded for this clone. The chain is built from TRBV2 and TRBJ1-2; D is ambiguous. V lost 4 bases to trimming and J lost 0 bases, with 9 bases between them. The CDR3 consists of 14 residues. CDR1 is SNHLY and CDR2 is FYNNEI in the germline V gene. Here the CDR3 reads CASSGASTNYGYTF. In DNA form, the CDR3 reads TGTGCCAGCAGTGGGGCGAGCACTAACTATGGCTACACCTTC.

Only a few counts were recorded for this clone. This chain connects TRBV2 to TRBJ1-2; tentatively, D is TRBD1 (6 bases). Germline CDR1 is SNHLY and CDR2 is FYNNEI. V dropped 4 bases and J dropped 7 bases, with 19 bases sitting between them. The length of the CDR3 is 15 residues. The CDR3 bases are TGTGCCAGCAGTGGGCTTGGGGGCAGCGCTTCTGGCTACACCTTC. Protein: CASSGLGGSASGYTF.

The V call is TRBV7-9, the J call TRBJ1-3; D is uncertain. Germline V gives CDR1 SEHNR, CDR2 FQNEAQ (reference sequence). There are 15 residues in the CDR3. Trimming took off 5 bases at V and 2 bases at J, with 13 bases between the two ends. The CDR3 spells CASSPTGSPGNTIYF. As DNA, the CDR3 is TGTGCCAGCAGCCCCACCGGTAGCCCTGGAAACACCATATATTTT.

CDR3 bases: TGTGCCAGCAGCCAAGATCGGATGACAGCCATGAGTACGCAGTATTTT. This translates into CASSQDRMTAMSTQYF. This chain uses TRBV14 with TRBJ2-3; the D gene is possibly TRBD1 (5 bases). The V end was cut by 0 bases, the J end by 8 bases, with 18 bases between. The CDR3 runs to 16 residues. Germline CDR1 is SGHDN and CDR2 is FVKESK. The variable domain in full, with the rest retrieved from reference TRBV14 and TRBJ2-3, is EAGVTQFPSHSVIEKGQTVTLRCDPISGHDNLYWYRRVMGKEIKFLLHFVKESKQDESGMPNNRFLAERTGGTYSTLKVQPAELEDSGVYFCASSQDRMTAMSTQYFGPGTRLTVL.

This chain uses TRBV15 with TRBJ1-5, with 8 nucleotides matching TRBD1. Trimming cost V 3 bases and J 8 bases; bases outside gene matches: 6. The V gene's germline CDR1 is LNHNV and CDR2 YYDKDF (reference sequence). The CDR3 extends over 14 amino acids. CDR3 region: CATSSTADREPQHF. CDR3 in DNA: TGTGCCACCAGCAGCACCGCGGACAGGGAGCCCCAGCATTTT.